What follows are 19 T cell receptor beta chains derived from one specimen sequenced in a study of technical replicates of blood from a handful of donors. Clones were read by immunoSEQ multiplex PCR, and TCRdb kept only the in-frame ones, dropping some. The sample comprises approximately 50,000 clones, roughly 94% of which are singletons, and 0.22% rests with the top ten. The sequencing sample was made of T cells isolated from PBMCs. Every receptor here comes from a human donor in good health.

The chain is built from TRBV9 and TRBJ1-4; 7 bases map to TRBD1. This CDR3 comprises 15 residues. Trimming cost V 0 bases and J 7 bases; bases outside gene matches: 6. CDR1 is SGDLS, CDR2 YYNGEE, per germline. The CDR3 loop reads CASSVEGQGGEKLFF. CDR3 nucleotides: TGTGCCAGCAGCGTAGAGGGGCAGGGGGGTGAAAAACTGTTTTTT.

This clone was observed once. The rearrangement uses TRBV10-3 and TRBJ2-6, with D possibly being TRBD1 (6 bases). Germline V lookup: CDR1 ENHRY, CDR2 SYGVKD. The CDR3 has 17 amino acids. V gave up 3 bases and J gave up 1 base, with 13 bases separating them. CDR3 DNA sequence: TGTGCCATCAGTGAACCGACAGGCGCATCTGGGGCCAACGTCCTGACTTTC. Protein sequence: CAISEPTGASGANVLTF.

This chain joins TRBV29-1 and TRBJ2-7; 7 positions match TRBD2. This CDR3 region has 14 residues. From germline, CDR1 is SQVTM and CDR2 ANQGSEA. The V segment lost 3 bases and the J segment 0 bases; nucleotides outside the gene matches: 5. The CDR3 nucleotides are TGCAGCGTTGAGGCTCTAGCGGACTCCTACGAGCAGTACTTC. Its protein is CSVEALADSYEQYF.

The CDR3 DNA reads TGTGCCAGCAGCGACCAGGGACAGGGAGTTCGTGGAGAGCAGTTCTTC. Translating it yields CASSDQGQGVRGEQFF. The chain uses TRBV9 and TRBJ2-1; 9 bases align to TRBD1. With V trimmed by 3 bases and J by 10 bases, 14 bases remained unmatched. The CDR3 is made up of 16 amino acids. CDR1 is SGDLS, CDR2 YYNGEE, per germline.

The rearrangement links TRBV10-3 to TRBJ2-5; D gene ambiguous. The CDR3 loop spans 14 amino acids. From germline, CDR1 is ENHRY and CDR2 SYGVKD. Trimming took 3 bases from V and 0 from J, leaving 8 bases between them. The DNA for the CDR3 is TGTGCCATCAGTGACCCCGGTCACCAAGAGACCCAGTACTTC. Protein product: CAISDPGHQETQYF.

The chain's CDR3 is CASKLGTAGGYTF. For the CDR3, the DNA is TGTGCCAGCAAACTCGGGACAGCTGGTGGCTACACCTTC. This chain links TRBV5-4 with TRBJ1-2, with 7 bases lining up with TRBD1. The CDR3 loop spans 13 amino acids. Germline V gene lookup returns CDR1 SGHNT and CDR2 YYREEE (reference sequence). The trim removed 6 bases at V and 7 bases at J, leaving 9 bases unmatched.

The J gene is TRBJ2-7, the V gene TRBV9; tentatively, D is TRBD1 (6 bases). Trimming took 0 bases from V and 3 from J, leaving 16 bases between them. The germline CDR1 and CDR2 sequences are SGDLS and YYNGEE. The CDR3 runs to 16 residues. CDR3: CASSVGGLGAIYEQYF. CDR3 in DNA: TGTGCCAGCAGCGTAGGCGGGTTGGGGGCCATCTACGAGCAGTACTTC.

The chain is built from TRBV7-9 and TRBJ1-1; tentatively, D is TRBD1 (6 bases). V was shortened by 6 bases and J by 10 bases, with 18 bases between the two germline ends. Per germline, CDR1 SEHNR and CDR2 FQNEAQ (reference sequence). The CDR3 extends over 13 amino acids. CDR3 coding DNA: TGTGCCAGCAGAACAGGGCTCCCCGAACCAGCTTTCTTT. Translation gives CASRTGLPEPAFF.

The chain combines TRBV18 with TRBJ2-7; TRBD2 agrees at 8 bases. The CDR3 contains 15 residues. The germline CDR1 and CDR2 sequences are KGHSH and LQKENI. Trimming cost V 3 bases and J 0 bases; bases outside gene matches: 4. As DNA, the CDR3 is TGTGCCAGCTCACCTCCGGGACTAGGCTCCTACGAGCAGTACTTC. Translated: CASSPPGLGSYEQYF.

The rearrangement joins TRBV12-5 to TRBJ1-5; 7 bases are shared with TRBD1. The CDR3 contains 16 residues. Per the germline V gene, CDR1 is LGHNT and CDR2 is FRNRAP. Trimming took 0 bases from V and 4 from J; bases not matched to a gene: 6. The CDR3 coding sequence is TGTGCTAGTGGTTTGGTAGTGGCAGGGGGAAATCAGCCCCAGCATTTT. Protein sequence: CASGLVVAGGNQPQHF.

This clone turned up a few times. The chain has TRBV10-2 and TRBJ2-5; TRBD2 agrees at 12 bases. Germline trimming cut 1 base from V and 1 base from J; bases unmatched to any gene: 4. The length of the CDR3 is 17 residues. From germline, CDR1 is WSHSY and CDR2 SAAADI. The CDR3 reads CASSEYGLAGLQETQYF. As DNA, the CDR3 is TGCGCCAGCAGTGAGTATGGACTAGCGGGACTCCAAGAGACCCAGTACTTC.

This chain joins TRBV9 and TRBJ1-4; TRBD1 matches at 8 bases. The V gene's germline CDR1 is SGDLS and CDR2 YYNGEE. J lost 5 bases, V lost 2 bases, and 5 bases had no gene match. There are 15 residues in the CDR3. The CDR3 sequence: CASSVKGQANEKLFF. The CDR3 nucleotides read TGTGCCAGCAGCGTGAAGGGACAGGCAAATGAAAAACTGTTTTTT.

The V gene is TRBV6-6, the J gene TRBJ2-1; tentatively, D is TRBD2 (6 bases). Trimming took 2 bases from V and 6 from J, leaving 14 bases between them. CDR1 and CDR2 from the germline V gene are MNHNY and SVGAGI (reference sequence). This CDR3 contains 15 residues. CDR3: CASSYPGTGANEQFF. The CDR3 DNA is TGTGCCAGCAGTTACCCCGGGACTGGGGCCAATGAGCAGTTCTTC.

In its sample, this clone was seen once. The CDR3 loop is CATMTGGDTGELFF. CDR3 DNA: TGTGCCACCATGACAGGGGGAGACACCGGGGAGCTGTTTTTT. The gene calls are TRBV10-3 and TRBJ2-2; 9 positions match TRBD1. Germline CDR1 reads ENHRY; CDR2 reads SYGVKD. This CDR3 is built from 14 residues. V lost 10 bases to trimming and J lost 3 bases; unmatched junction nucleotides: 6.

The rearrangement uses TRBV5-4 and TRBJ2-1, with 7 bases fitting TRBD1. The CDR3 consists of 17 residues. V gave up 0 bases and J gave up 2 bases; unmatched junction bases: 8. Per the germline V gene, CDR1 is SGHNT and CDR2 is YYREEE (reference sequence). The CDR3 DNA sequence: TGTGCCAGCAGCTTGGGTGGGGGACAGCTAACCTACAATGAGCAGTTCTTC. Residues: CASSLGGGQLTYNEQFF.

The chain is built from TRBV6-6 and TRBJ2-7, with TRBD2 as a possible D gene (6 bases). Germline V gene sequence: CDR1 MNHNY, CDR2 SVGAGI (reference sequence). There are 15 residues in the CDR3. Between the trimmed V and J ends, which lost 6 bases and 4 bases, there was a span of 19 bases. CDR3 amino acids: CASSVVGAGPYEQYF. DNA of the CDR3: TGTGCCAGCAGCGTAGTAGGCGCGGGGCCTTACGAGCAGTACTTC.

J is TRBJ2-7 and V is TRBV18; 9 bases are a match to TRBD1. Germline V gene lookup returns CDR1 KGHSH and CDR2 LQKENI. J gave up 0 bases and V 2 bases, and 5 bases lay outside the gene matches. There are 16 residues in the CDR3. CDR3 residues: CASSPAGQGLSYEQYF. The CDR3 DNA sequence: TGTGCCAGCTCACCAGCGGGACAGGGTCTCTCCTACGAGCAGTACTTC.

The V call is TRBV7-6, the J call TRBJ2-3, with D perhaps TRBD2 (5 bases). V was cut by 6 bases and J by 6 bases, with 7 bases left in between. Germline V gene sequence: CDR1 SGHVS, CDR2 FNYEAQ. This CDR3 spans 11 amino acids. The chain's CDR3 is CASSTGDTQYF. CDR3 DNA: TGTGCCAGCAGTACGGGGGATACGCAGTATTTT.

This clone was found once. The CDR3 DNA follows: TGTGCCAGCGGGAGGGCCGGTAGCGATGAGCAGTTCTTC. It codes for CASGRAGSDEQFF. The chain joins TRBV9 to TRBJ2-1, with 7 bases aligning to TRBD2. V lost 7 bases and J lost 8; bases outside the gene matches: 9. Germline assignment: CDR1 SGDLS and CDR2 YYNGEE. The CDR3 covers 13 residues.